These 12 T cell receptor beta chains share one sample of origin, sequenced in a study of HIV-infected patients and healthy controls (dated by TCRdb to between 2014 and 2016). The library was produced with 5' RACE. Sequencing relied on an Illumina MiSeq. Using fastp at Q25 and MiXCR, TCRdb reprocessed the public reads and kept productive beta chains. One record per CDR3 amino acid sequence lists the most common genes and DNA. Within this sample are about 67,000 distinct CDR3 sequences, with 15% to 20% of them counted one time only. The top ten clones comprise 5.5% to 6% of the sample. Sequencing was carried out using CD4+ T cells from blood. The source of these receptors is a human donor in good health.

This chain uses TRBV5-1 with TRBJ1-5; the match to TRBD1 covers 7 bases. Germline CDR1 and CDR2: SGHRS and YFSETQ. This CDR3 region has 14 residues. Trimming removed 2 bases from V and 5 bases from J; junction bases left unmatched: 4. As DNA, the CDR3 is TGCGCCAGCAGCTTCACAGGGGCGGATCAGCCCCAGCATTTT. Its translation: CASSFTGADQPQHF.

The rearrangement links TRBV6-5 to TRBJ2-2; the match to TRBD1 covers 8 bases. V was pared by 5 bases and J by 6 bases, with 8 bases of the junction left unmatched. This CDR3 comprises 15 residues. Germline CDR1 is MNHEY and CDR2 is SVGAGI. In nucleotides, the CDR3 is TGTGCCAGCAGTAGAGGAAAACAGGGGGCCGGGGAGCTGTTTTTT. This translates into CASSRGKQGAGELFF.

This clonotype has a count of ten or more. The chain carries TRBV28 and TRBJ2-4; D is uncertain. The V end lost 5 bases, the J end lost 7 bases, and 12 bases lay between the germline ends. Germline lookup yields CDR1 MDHEN and CDR2 SYDVKM. There are 13 residues in the CDR3. The CDR3 nucleotides read TGTGCCAGCAGTGAGAACCGATGGAACATTCAGTACTTC. This encodes CASSENRWNIQYF. The full variable domain, completed using reference TRBV28 and TRBJ2-4, is DVKVTQSSRYLVKRTGEKVFLECVQDMDHENMFWYRQDPGLGLRLIYFSYDVKMKEKGDIPEGYSVSREKKERFSLILESASTNQTSMYLCASSENRWNIQYFGAGTRLSVL.

The chain has TRBV7-2 and TRBJ2-5, with 11 bases matching TRBD2. The CDR3 spans 17 residues. CDR1 is SGHTA and CDR2 is FQGNSA in the germline V gene. Germline trimming cut 0 bases from V and 2 bases from J; bases unmatched to any gene: 5. CDR3 coding DNA: TGTGCCAGCAGCTTAGCTAGCGGGGGGGCAAATCAAGAGACCCAGTACTTC. The encoded protein is CASSLASGGANQETQYF.

The sample holds a few counts of this clonotype. The rearrangement links TRBV5-6 to TRBJ1-1; 8 bases align to TRBD1. Trimming at V came to 4 bases and at J to 8 bases, leaving 1 base not matched to a gene. This CDR3 comprises 11 residues. CDR1 and CDR2 from the germline V gene are SGHDT and YYEEEE. CDR3: CASSRDREAFF. The CDR3 coding sequence is TGTGCCAGCAGCCGGGACAGGGAAGCTTTCTTT.

The chain uses TRBV7-2 and TRBJ2-1; D gene unclear. The germline V gene encodes CDR1 SGHTA and CDR2 FQGNSA. The CDR3 has 14 residues. Trimming shortened V by 1 base and J by 4 bases, and 8 bases separated the two germline ends. This chain's CDR3 is CASSLEAEYNEQFF. CDR3 coding DNA: TGTGCCAGCAGCTTAGAGGCAGAGTACAATGAGCAGTTCTTC.

This clonotype was recorded at least ten times. This sequence joins TRBV9 and TRBJ2-3; no definite D call. The germline CDR1 and CDR2 sequences are SGDLS and YYNGEE. There are 12 residues in the CDR3. With 0 bases removed from V and 12 bases from J, the gap between germline ends came to 11 bases. The CDR3 nucleotides are TGTGCCAGCAGCGTAGAAAGAACACCTCAGTATTTT. Its protein product is CASSVERTPQYF.

This clonotype was found many times. J is TRBJ2-3 and V is TRBV7-9; weak D call: TRBD1 (6 bases). Germline V lookup: CDR1 SEHNR, CDR2 FQNEAQ (reference sequence). This CDR3 is built from 14 residues. Trimming cost V 5 bases and J 2 bases, with 11 bases left between them. CDR3 region: CASSDRSFTDTQYF. CDR3 DNA: TGTGCCAGCAGCGACAGGTCCTTCACAGATACGCAGTATTTT.

This clonotype was seen only once. V is TRBV27 and J is TRBJ2-5, with TRBD1 matching 8 bases. This CDR3 has 16 residues. V shed 6 bases, J shed 4 bases, and the junction held 13 bases outside the gene matches. Germline assignment: CDR1 MNHEY and CDR2 SMNVEV (reference sequence). As DNA, the CDR3 is TGTGCCAGCAGCCCAAAGGCCGGACAGGGAAGAGAGACCCAGTACTTC. This gives the protein CASSPKAGQGRETQYF.

The gene calls are TRBV19 and TRBJ2-1; 7 positions match TRBD2. V was pared by 4 bases and J by 4 bases, with 7 bases of the junction left unmatched. This CDR3 has 15 amino acids. Germline CDR1 LNHDA, CDR2 SQIVND (reference sequence). CDR3 coding DNA: TGTGCCAGTAGTAGGGAGACTAGCCGGTACAATGAGCAGTTCTTC. It codes for CASSRETSRYNEQFF.

The chain is built from TRBV14 and TRBJ2-4; D remains ambiguous. Germline V gene data show CDR1 as SGHDN and CDR2 as FVKESK. The length of the CDR3 is 14 residues. The V gene lost 4 bases and the J gene lost 6 bases, with 13 bases spanning the gap. Written as DNA, the CDR3 is TGTGCCAGCAGCCCCCGAGATATTTTAAACATTCAGTACTTC. Protein product: CASSPRDILNIQYF.

The table lists this clonotype with a few counts. The chain links TRBV5-6 to TRBJ2-3; D is undetermined. V lost 4 bases and J 4 bases, leaving 16 bases between the germline ends. The germline CDR1 and CDR2 sequences are SGHDT and YYEEEE. The length of the CDR3 is 15 residues. The CDR3 DNA is TGTGCCAGCAGCCTGACCAGCGCCCATGCAGATACGCAGTATTTT. It specifies CASSLTSAHADTQYF.